This paragraph covers one T cell receptor (beta chain) sequence. Its target is not known. Here immunoSEQ multiplex PCR was the method, and the copy in TCRdb shows in-frame clones only, minus some. Of more than 1 million clones in the sample, about 80% were seen once. Germline-derived CDR1 and CDR2 are SGHNT and YYREEE (reference sequence). V was shortened by 4 bases and J by 5 bases, with 19 bases between the two germline ends. This CDR3 spans 15 amino acids. The data stem from a study of shared clonotypes between healthy human individuals. Study-level points and caveats: Since donors were few, the genetic and exposure-history diversity represented was limited.

The V gene is TRBV5-4, the J gene TRBJ2-7; the D gene is possibly TRBD1 (6 bases). Sequenced input: memory CD4+ T cells from PBMCs. Subset given: CD45RA-negative fraction. The receptor was derived from a man younger than 35 in good health. Some clones in this sample may be carry-over from other donors' samples. The CDR3 sequence: CASSQGHVVGNEQYF. The CDR3 DNA reads TGTGCCAGCAGCCAGGGACACGTAGTAGGTAACGAGCAGTACTTC.